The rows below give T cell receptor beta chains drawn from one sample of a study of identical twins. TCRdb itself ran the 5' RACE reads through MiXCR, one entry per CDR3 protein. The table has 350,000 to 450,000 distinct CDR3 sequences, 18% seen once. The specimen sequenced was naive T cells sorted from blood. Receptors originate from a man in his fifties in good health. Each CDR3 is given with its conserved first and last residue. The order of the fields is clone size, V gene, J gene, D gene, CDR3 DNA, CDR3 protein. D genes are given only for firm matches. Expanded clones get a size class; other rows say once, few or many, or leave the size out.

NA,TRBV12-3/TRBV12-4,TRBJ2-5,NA,TGTGCCAGCAGTGGATGGACAGAGGAATTACAAGAGACCCAGTACTTC,CASSGWTEELQETQYF
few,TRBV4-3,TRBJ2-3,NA,TGCGCCAGCAGCCAAGCTAGGACAGTATCAGATACGCAGTATTTT,CASSQARTVSDTQYF
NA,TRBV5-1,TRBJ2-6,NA,TGCGCCAGCAGCTTGGGGCAGGAGCCTTCTGGGGCCAACGTCCTGACTTTC,CASSLGQEPSGANVLTF
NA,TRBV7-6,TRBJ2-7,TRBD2,TGTGCCAGCAGCCTGACTAGCGGCAAATCCTACGAGCAGTACTTC,CASSLTSGKSYEQYF
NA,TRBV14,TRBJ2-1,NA,TGTGCCAGCAGCCAAGATTCCGTTACTGAGCAGTTCTTC,CASSQDSVTEQFF
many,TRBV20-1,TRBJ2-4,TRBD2,TGCAGTGCTAGGGGACTAGCCATCCGGGGAAAAAACATTCAGTACTTC,CSARGLAIRGKNIQYF
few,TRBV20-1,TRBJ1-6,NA,TGCAGTGCGCCCCCCACGACTGGCCTTGGGTCACCCCTCCACTTT,CSAPPTTGLGSPLHF
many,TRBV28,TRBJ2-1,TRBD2,TGTGCCAGCGCAACCCCAAGCGGGGGGTACAATGAGCAGTTCTTC,CASATPSGGYNEQFF
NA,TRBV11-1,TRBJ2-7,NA,TGTGCCAGCAGCCCCGGCGCGGCCAGCTCCTACGAGCAGTACTTC,CASSPGAASSYEQYF
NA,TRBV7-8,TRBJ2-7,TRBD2,TGTGCCAGCAGCTTACCAGTCTGGAGCGGGATCACCTACGAGCAGTACTTC,CASSLPVWSGITYEQYF
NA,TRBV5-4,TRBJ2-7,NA,TGTGCCAGCAGCTTGAGCAGCAACTACGAGCAGTACTTC,CASSLSSNYEQYF
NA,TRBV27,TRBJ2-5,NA,TGTGCCAGCAGTCCCGGGGCTCTGCCCCAAGAGACCCAGTACTTC,CASSPGALPQETQYF
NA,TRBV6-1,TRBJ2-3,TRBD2,TGTGCCAGCAGTGCGAGGAGCGGGGGGGCAGCAGATACGCAGTATTTT,CASSARSGGAADTQYF
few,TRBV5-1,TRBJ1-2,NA,TGCGCCAGCAGACTGAGATCCGGGGGTGACTATGGCTACACCTTC,CASRLRSGGDYGYTF
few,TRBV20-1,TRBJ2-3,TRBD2,TGCAGTGCTAGCTCAGGTGGCGGGAGTACAGATACGCAGTATTTT,CSASSGGGSTDTQYF
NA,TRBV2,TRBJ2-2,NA,TGTGCCAGCAGTGAAGATCGGCAGGCGGAGCTGTTTTTT,CASSEDRQAELFF
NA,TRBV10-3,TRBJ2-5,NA,TGTGCCACCGGAAACAGAAAGGAGGAGACCCAGTACTTC,CATGNRKEETQYF
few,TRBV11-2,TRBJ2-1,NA,TGTGCCAGCAGCTTATTGACAGGTCTAAGGAATGAGCAGTTCTTC,CASSLLTGLRNEQFF
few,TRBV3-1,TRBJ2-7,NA,TGTGCCAGCAGCCAAGGGGGCAGTACCTACGAGCAGTACTTC,CASSQGGSTYEQYF
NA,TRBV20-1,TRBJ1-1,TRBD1,TGCAGTGCTGCGACAGGGGACCGGGATCAAGCTTTCTTT,CSAATGDRDQAFF
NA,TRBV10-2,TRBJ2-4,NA,TGCGCCAGCAGCGACTGGGAACTAGCCAAAAACATTCAGTACTTC,CASSDWELAKNIQYF
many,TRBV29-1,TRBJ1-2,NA,TGCAGCGTTGGAGCCCGGGACGGAATTAAAGCTAACTATGGCTACACCTTC,CSVGARDGIKANYGYTF
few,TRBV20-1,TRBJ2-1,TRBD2,TGCAGTGCTAGAGATTCGCGGCTAGCGGGAGGTACCAGCTCCTACAATGAGCAGTTCTTC,CSARDSRLAGGTSSYNEQFF
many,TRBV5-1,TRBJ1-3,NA,TGCGCCAGCAGCTTTGGCGGACAGCACTCTGGAAACACCATATATTTT,CASSFGGQHSGNTIYF
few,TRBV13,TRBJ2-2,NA,TGTGCCAGCCGAAGGGGGAGAGACACCGGGGAGCTGTTTTTT,CASRRGRDTGELFF
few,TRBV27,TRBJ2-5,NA,TGTGCCAGCAGTCGAAGAGAGAAAGAGACCCAGTACTTC,CASSRREKETQYF
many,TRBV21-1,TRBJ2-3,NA,TGTGCCAGCAACCCTTCCAAGACCGGGGCGTATTTT,CASNPSKTGAYF
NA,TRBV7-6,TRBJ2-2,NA,TGTGCCAGCAGCTCCCACCCTGGCGGGGAGCTGTTTTTT,CASSSHPGGELFF
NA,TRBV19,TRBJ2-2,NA,TGTGCCAGTAGTATAGGAGCGTTTATTAGCACCGGGGAGCTGTTTTTT,CASSIGAFISTGELFF
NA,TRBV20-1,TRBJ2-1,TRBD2,TGCAGTGCCCCGACTAGCGGGAGGGCCGGAAATGAGCAGTTCTTC,CSAPTSGRAGNEQFF
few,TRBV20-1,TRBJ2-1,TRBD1,TGCAGTGCTTTGGACAGGGGGTTCCTCAATGAGCAGTTCTTC,CSALDRGFLNEQFF